The entry that follows covers one T cell receptor (beta chain) sequence. What it binds is not known. This record belongs to a study of cytomegalovirus exposure and HLA in healthy donors. Points from the study as a whole: The later analysis indicated that the majority of CMV-associated TCR beta chains appeared HLA-restricted. Several top significant clusters appeared, in a later analysis, to be linked to common viral pathogens. A link between a missense DCLRE1C variant and TCR beta V- and J-gene trimming emerged from a later analysis. Using a false discovery rate of 0.05, a later analysis showed that fewer than 20,000 TCR beta sequences were associated with HLA alleles.

V was clipped by 5 bases and J by 2 bases, with 18 bases between them. The CDR3 extends over 16 amino acids. The germline gives CDR1 SGHVS, CDR2 FQNEAQ. The study ran its PCR with 60 Vbeta and 13 Jbeta primers. Produced via immunoSEQ multiplex PCR; TCRdb's table is partial and in-frame only. This table holds tens of thousands of clones. The chain carries TRBV7-8 and TRBJ1-2; D possibly corresponds to TRBD1 (5 bases). This TCR was sampled from a woman between 40 and 55 years old in good health and CMV-seropositive. Sequenced material: PBMCs. CDR3 nucleotide sequence: TGTGCCAGCAGCAACCGCGGGGGGGAATCAAACTATGGCTACACCTTC. It yields the protein CASSNRGGESNYGYTF.